The source of this T cell receptor (beta chain) is a study of blood T cell repertoires in COVID-19. Sequenced by immunoSEQ multiplex PCR; TCRdb stores in-frame clones only, minus some. Of about 400,000 clones listed, over 75% were seen once; the top ten hold around 0.97%. This clone was detected once. The sample comprised PBMCs or T cells enriched from blood (not recorded which). This TCR was recovered from a woman in her 30s with acute COVID-19.

CDR3 bases: TGTGCCAGCAGCCCCCTGAGCGATATGAACACTGAAGCTTTCTTT. This sequence encodes CASSPLSDMNTEAFF. V and J are TRBV13 and TRBJ1-1; no clear D gene. Germline V CDR1 and CDR2: PRHDT, FYEKMQ (reference sequence). The V end was cut by 5 bases, the J end by 0 bases, with 13 bases between. This CDR3 is built from 15 residues.